Listed below are T cell receptor beta chains from one sample, sequenced in a study of beta chain features in type 1 diabetes. This table comes from immunoSEQ multiplex PCR, and its TCRdb copy is limited to in-frame clones, with some not included. The table shows about 220,000 clones, with about a tenth occurring only once. Sequenced sample: central memory CD4+ T cells from blood. All receptors come from a man aged 18-30 years in good health. Each CDR3 is given with its conserved first and last residue. Each record gives: clone size, J gene, V gene, D gene, CDR3 DNA, CDR3 protein. A D gene is named only where the DNA matches it firmly. A clone size is listed for some rows: how often the clone was seen (once, few, many), or a class if it is expanded.

size: few; J: TRBJ2-2; V: TRBV2; D: -; DNA: TGTGCCAGCAGGGCGATCTCCGGGGAGCTGTTTTTT; CDR3: CASRAISGELFF
size: -; J: TRBJ2-7; V: TRBV11-2; D: -; DNA: TGTGCCAGCAGCTTGGCCGCTACCTACACTAGTCCTTCCTACGAGCAGTACTTC; CDR3: CASSLAATYTSPSYEQYF
size: few; J: TRBJ2-7; V: TRBV20-1; D: -; DNA: TGCAGTGGTAGGTGGTCCTACGAGCAGTACTTC; CDR3: CSGRWSYEQYF
size: many; J: TRBJ2-1; V: TRBV29-1; D: TRBD2; DNA: TGCAGCGAACGGGAGGGCCGCAATGAGCAGTTCTTC; CDR3: CSEREGRNEQFF
size: -; J: TRBJ2-3; V: TRBV30; D: -; DNA: TGTGCCTGGAGTGTACAGTACCGCACAGATACGCAGTATTTT; CDR3: CAWSVQYRTDTQYF
size: few; J: TRBJ2-3; V: TRBV7-2; D: -; DNA: TGTGCCAGCAGCTCGCAACCCCCAGGGGCCGGCACAGATACGCAGTATTTT; CDR3: CASSSQPPGAGTDTQYF
size: -; J: TRBJ1-2; V: TRBV25-1; D: -; DNA: TGTGCCAGCACCCGGCCCTATGGCTACACCTTC; CDR3: CASTRPYGYTF
size: once; J: TRBJ2-3; V: TRBV6-5; D: TRBD1; DNA: TGTGCCAGCAGTTACCGAGGACAGGGTAGCACAGATACGCAGTATTTT; CDR3: CASSYRGQGSTDTQYF
size: -; J: TRBJ2-7; V: TRBV18; D: TRBD2; DNA: TGTGCCAGCTCACCACCGGGGGGGACTGTCTCCTACGAGCAGTACTTC; CDR3: CASSPPGGTVSYEQYF
size: few; J: TRBJ2-5; V: TRBV30; D: -; DNA: TGTGCCTGGGACCACATCAGGGGAAACCAAGAGACCCAGTACTTC; CDR3: CAWDHIRGNQETQYF
size: few; J: TRBJ2-3; V: TRBV30; D: -; DNA: TGTGCCTGGAGTGCTGAGGGGTGGAATACGCAGTATTTT; CDR3: CAWSAEGWNTQYF
size: few; J: TRBJ2-3; V: TRBV6-1; D: -; DNA: TGTGCCAGCAGTTTACTAGGGACGGATACGCAGTATTTT; CDR3: CASSLLGTDTQYF
size: -; J: TRBJ2-6; V: TRBV2; D: TRBD1; DNA: TGTGCCAGCAGTACCGGACAGGGGATTGGGGCCAACGTCCTGACTTTC; CDR3: CASSTGQGIGANVLTF
size: few; J: TRBJ2-3; V: TRBV9; D: -; DNA: TGTGCCAGCAGCCCCACAGGGGATACGCAGTATTTT; CDR3: CASSPTGDTQYF
size: -; J: TRBJ2-7; V: TRBV9; D: TRBD2; DNA: TGTGCCAGCAGCTCCCACCGGACTAGCGGGAGAATTGAGCAGTACTTC; CDR3: CASSSHRTSGRIEQYF
size: -; J: TRBJ1-5; V: TRBV28; D: -; DNA: TGTGCCAGCAGTTTAGCGGCACATAGCAATCAGCCCCAGCATTTT; CDR3: CASSLAAHSNQPQHF
size: many; J: TRBJ2-5; V: TRBV10-1; D: -; DNA: TGCGCCACCTCGGACAGACAAGAGACCCAGTACTTC; CDR3: CATSDRQETQYF